This note documents a single T cell receptor (beta chain) sequence. The data belong to a study of blood T cell repertoires in COVID-19. Deletions cut 5 bases from V and 3 bases from J, with 22 bases between. The CDR3 consists of 17 residues. CDR1 and CDR2 from the germline V gene are MDHEN and SYDVKM. Profiled with immunoSEQ multiplex PCR; TCRdb holds only in-frame clones, not every one. This table has about 220,000 clones, approximately 84% appearing once. The chain has TRBV28 and TRBJ1-2; a weak D match, TRBD1 (6 bases). This TCR was recovered from a man aged 40-50 years who had recovered from COVID-19. Sequenced material: PBMCs or T cells enriched from blood (not recorded which). CDR3 residues: CASSPSDLDRFYYGYTF. In DNA form, the CDR3 reads TGTGCCAGCAGTCCCTCGGATCTCGACAGGTTTTACTATGGCTACACCTTC.